This entry lists 19 T cell receptor beta chains sequenced from one sample in a study of OX40 agonist ivuxolimab in advanced cancers. Data came from immunoSEQ multiplex PCR; TCRdb stores just in-frame clones and leaves some out. The sample includes approximately 63,000 clones, more than 80% seen only once; the top ten take roughly 1.2%. The source material was CD4+ or CD8+ T cells sorted from blood, sampled in a trial of the OX40 agonist ivuxolimab. Every receptor here comes from an adult with an advanced solid tumor such as melanoma, head and neck, liver or kidney cancer.

The chain joins TRBV28 to TRBJ2-7, with D possibly TRBD2 on 5 matching bases. This CDR3 contains 14 residues. V lost 3 bases to trimming and J lost 2 bases, with 11 bases between them. CDR1 and CDR2 (germline): MDHEN, SYDVKM. The CDR3 is CASSLPGNTYEQYF. Here the CDR3 DNA reads TGTGCCAGCAGTTTGCCGGGAAACACCTACGAGCAGTACTTC.

This chain joins TRBV4-1 and TRBJ2-2, with a tentative D call TRBD1 (5 bases). The germline V and J ends were trimmed by 3 bases and 6 bases, with 11 bases remaining between them. Germline V gives CDR1 MGHRA, CDR2 YSYEKL. The CDR3 has 14 amino acids. CDR3 loop: CASSHRQKPGELFF. The CDR3 region has the DNA TGCGCCAGCAGCCATCGACAGAAACCCGGGGAGCTGTTTTTT.

This clone was counted a single time. Compared with germline, one end of the junction differs, possibly owing to a read error. The rearrangement uses TRBV7-3 and TRBJ2-3; TRBD2 matches at 15 bases. Germline V CDR1 and CDR2: SGHTA, FQGTGA. The CDR3 is made up of 17 amino acids. The DNA for the CDR3 is TGTGCCAGCAGCTCAACAGGGACTAGCGGGAGGTCAGATACGCGGTATTTT. Translating gives CASSSTGTSGRSDTRYF.

The gene calls are TRBV6-1 and TRBJ1-5; D is unresolved. The CDR3 extends over 13 amino acids. The germline V gene encodes CDR1 MNHNS and CDR2 SASEGT. Trimming took off 3 bases at V and 11 bases at J, with 14 bases between the two ends. DNA of the CDR3: TGTGCCAGCAGTGAGGGTACTATTTTAGCCCAGCATTTT. This encodes CASSEGTILAQHF.

The V gene is TRBV10-1, the J gene TRBJ2-1; 11 nucleotides align to TRBD2. Germline loops: CDR1 WNHNN, CDR2 SYGVQD (reference sequence). V gave up 4 bases and J gave up 6 bases; unmatched junction bases: 5. The CDR3 is made up of 15 amino acids. DNA for the CDR3: TGCGCCAGCAGTGTAGCGGGAGGGCCGGGCAATGAGCAGTTCTTC. Translated, it gives CASSVAGGPGNEQFF.

V and J are TRBV7-9 and TRBJ2-7, with 13 bases identical to TRBD2. The junction had 5 bases not matched to a gene; V was cut back by 4 bases and J by 2 bases. The V gene's germline CDR1 is SEHNR and CDR2 FQNEAQ (reference sequence). CDR3 length equals 16 residues. The CDR3 protein is CASSSRLAGGPYEQYF. CDR3 DNA sequence: TGTGCCAGCAGCTCCAGACTAGCGGGAGGCCCCTACGAGCAGTACTTC.

This chain joins TRBV5-1 and TRBJ2-5; a weak D match, TRBD1 (5 bases). The J call may be wrong; the DNA end is better matched by TRBJ2-7. The CDR3 length is 14 residues. CDR1 and CDR2 from the germline V gene are SGHRS and YFSETQ. CDR3 residues: CASSPDSTSYEQYF. CDR3 nucleotides: TGCGCCAGCAGCCCCGACAGTACCTCCTACGAGCAGTACTTC.

The gene calls are TRBV30 and TRBJ1-1; D is undetermined. The ends were cut back, 2 bases at V and 1 base at J, with 8 bases in the middle. The CDR3 contains 13 residues. Germline CDR1 reads GTSNPN; CDR2 reads SVGIG (reference sequence). The CDR3 DNA reads TGTGCCTGGAGTAGCAGGAAGAACACTGAAGCTTTCTTT. It is translated as CAWSSRKNTEAFF.

For the CDR3, the DNA is TGTGCCAGCAGCCCAGGGAACTATGGCTACACCTTC. Translating it yields CASSPGNYGYTF. The chain joins TRBV6-5 to TRBJ1-2, with D possibly matching TRBD1 (5 bases). The V gene lost 6 bases and the J gene lost 2 bases, with 7 bases spanning the gap. The V gene's germline CDR1 is MNHEY and CDR2 SVGAGI. The length of the CDR3 is 12 residues.

The CDR3 DNA reads as TGTGCCACCAGCAGAGATTGGGGGACTGGGGCCAACGTCCTGACTTTC. Residues: CATSRDWGTGANVLTF. This chain connects TRBV15 to TRBJ2-6, with D perhaps TRBD1 or TRBD2 (5 bases each). Between the trimmed V and J ends, which lost 0 bases and 2 bases, there was a span of 8 bases. The germline CDR1 and CDR2 sequences are LNHNV and YYDKDF (reference sequence). The length of the CDR3 is 16 residues.

The chain has TRBV18 and TRBJ1-5; TRBD1 aligns across 8 bases. Germline V gene lookup returns CDR1 KGHSH and CDR2 LQKENI. The trim removed 4 bases at V and 0 bases at J, leaving 5 bases unmatched. This CDR3 spans 16 amino acids. In DNA, the CDR3 is TGTGCCAGCTCACTTTACAGGGGGGATAGCAATCAGCCCCAGCATTTT. It specifies CASSLYRGDSNQPQHF.

This chain links TRBV19 with TRBJ2-2; TRBD2 aligns across 12 bases. V was pared by 10 bases and J by 4 bases, with 13 bases of the junction left unmatched. The CDR3 is 17 residues long. Germline CDR1 reads LNHDA; CDR2 reads SQIVND (reference sequence). CDR3: CATAKPLAGGPTGELFF. CDR3 coding DNA: TGTGCCACCGCGAAGCCACTAGCGGGAGGCCCCACCGGGGAGCTGTTTTTT. The full variable domain, rest sourced from reference TRBV19 and TRBJ2-2, is DGGITQSPKYLFRKEGQNVTLSCEQNLNHDAMYWYRQDPGQGLRLIYYSQIVNDFQKGDIAEGYSVSREKKESFPLTVTSAQKNPTAFYLCATAKPLAGGPTGELFFGEGSRLTVL.

This clone has only one observation. The chain is built from TRBV2 and TRBJ2-7; 7 nucleotides align to TRBD2. From germline, CDR1 is SNHLY and CDR2 FYNNEI. The CDR3 consists of 15 residues. J lost 0 bases, V lost 3 bases, and 5 bases had no gene match. CDR3 region: CASSDGGGYSYEQYF. The CDR3 coding sequence is TGTGCCAGCAGTGATGGGGGGGGTTACTCCTACGAGCAGTACTTC.

Here the CDR3 reads CASSPGGQNYGYTF. The CDR3 DNA sequence: TGTGCCAGCAGCCCAGGGGGTCAGAACTATGGCTACACCTTC. This sequence joins TRBV5-4 and TRBJ1-2, with 7 bases lining up with TRBD1. Looked up from germline, CDR1 is SGHNT and CDR2 is YYREEE (reference sequence). J lost 2 bases, V lost 4 bases, and 5 bases had no gene match. The CDR3 extends over 14 amino acids.

The V and J genes are TRBV5-5 and TRBJ2-7; D unclear. This CDR3 is 16 amino acids long. Germline CDR1 SGHKS, CDR2 YYEKEE (reference sequence). V shed 1 base and J shed 1 base, with 15 bases lying between them. In nucleotides, the CDR3 is TGTGCCAGCAGCTTGATATTGAGGACCGATTCCTACGAGCAGTACTTC. Its protein product is CASSLILRTDSYEQYF.

This clone was counted a few times. This chain links TRBV18 with TRBJ1-3, with 9 bases aligning to TRBD1. V dropped 5 bases and J dropped 0; count of bases not matched to a gene: 2. The CDR3 is 15 amino acids. The germline gives CDR1 KGHSH, CDR2 LQKENI. In DNA form, the CDR3 reads TGTGCCAGCTCAGCGGGACAGGGCTCTGGAAACACCATATATTTT. It encodes CASSAGQGSGNTIYF.

The V and J genes are TRBV12-5 and TRBJ2-7; no clear D. The length of the CDR3 is 13 residues. Germline V gene sequence: CDR1 LGHNT, CDR2 FRNRAP. V lost 4 bases and J lost 2, with 9 bases in between. The CDR3 DNA reads TGTGCTAGTGGTTCATCTGACACCTACGAGCAGTACTTC. Translated: CASGSSDTYEQYF.

This chain joins TRBV27 and TRBJ1-1; D is possibly TRBD1 (5 bases). Trimming pared 1 base from V and 2 bases from J, leaving 11 bases between. Germline V gene sequence: CDR1 MNHEY, CDR2 SMNVEV (reference sequence). CDR3 length: 15 residues. DNA for the CDR3: TGTGCCAGCAGTTTATATGGGGGTCTAAACACTGAAGCTTTCTTT. Translation: CASSLYGGLNTEAFF.

V and J are TRBV28 and TRBJ1-2, with TRBD1 matching 7 bases. This CDR3 has 13 residues. V shed 5 bases, J shed 8 bases, and the junction held 8 bases outside the gene matches. Germline loops: CDR1 MDHEN, CDR2 SYDVKM. The CDR3 is CASSIGDRRGYTF. The CDR3 DNA follows: TGTGCCAGCAGTATCGGGGACAGACGAGGCTACACCTTC.